A single TCR beta chain is shown here with its context. Its antigen is still unknown. The V end lost 3 bases, the J end lost 4 bases, and 3 bases lay between the germline ends. The CDR3 has 11 residues. The germline CDR1 and CDR2 sequences are MDHEN and SYDVKM. An approximately 220 ng quantity of DNA, 32,000 or so T cell genomes, went into the sorted-subset replicate PCRs. Using immunoSEQ multiplex PCR, the repertoire was profiled, and TCRdb retains in-frame clones only, with some absent. The data contain about 680,000 clones, about 90% of them seen just once; the ten biggest clones take up 24%. Only CD45RO-negative cells positively selected for CCR7 counted as naive CD8 cells, so terminally differentiated effector memory CD45RA+ cells were excluded. The donors, healthy adults who were HIV-negative, had experienced no recent acute infections or vaccinations. The data originate from a study of shared clonotypes between healthy human individuals. On the study more broadly: The study used three CD4 naive, three CD4 memory, two CD8 naive and one CD8 memory plate per donor.

Points from the study as a whole: Of the naive CD4 clonotypes, roughly 5% were shared across several donors.

Specimen: naive CD8+ T cells sorted from blood. The chain recombines TRBV28 with TRBJ2-5, with D unclear. This receptor was taken from a man younger than 45 in good health. In DNA form, the CDR3 reads TGTGCCAGCAGTTTCGCAGAGACCCAGTACTTC. It codes for CASSFAETQYF. The full variable domain, completed using reference TRBV28 and TRBJ2-5, is DVKVTQSSRYLVKRTGEKVFLECVQDMDHENMFWYRQDPGLGLRLIYFSYDVKMKEKGDIPEGYSVSREKKERFSLILESASTNQTSMYLCASSFAETQYFGPGTRLLVL.